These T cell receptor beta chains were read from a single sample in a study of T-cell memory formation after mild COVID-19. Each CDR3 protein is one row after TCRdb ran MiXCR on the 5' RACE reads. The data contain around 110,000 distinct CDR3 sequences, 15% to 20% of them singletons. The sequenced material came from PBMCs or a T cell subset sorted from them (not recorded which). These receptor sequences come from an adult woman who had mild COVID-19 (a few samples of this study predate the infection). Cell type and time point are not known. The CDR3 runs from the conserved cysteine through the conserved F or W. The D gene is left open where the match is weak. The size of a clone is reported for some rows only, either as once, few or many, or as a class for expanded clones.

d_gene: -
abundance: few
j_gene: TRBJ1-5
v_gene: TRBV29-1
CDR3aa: CSVVGGDDQPQHF
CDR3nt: TGCAGCGTTGTGGGGGGGGATGATCAGCCCCAGCATTTT

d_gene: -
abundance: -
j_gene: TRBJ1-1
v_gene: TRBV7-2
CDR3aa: CASSYTGRGTEAFF
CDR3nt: TGTGCCAGCAGCTATACAGGGAGGGGAACTGAAGCTTTCTTT

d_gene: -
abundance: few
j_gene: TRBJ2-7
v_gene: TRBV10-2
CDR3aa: CAREGANEQYF
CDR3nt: TGCGCCCGCGAAGGGGCCAACGAGCAGTACTTC

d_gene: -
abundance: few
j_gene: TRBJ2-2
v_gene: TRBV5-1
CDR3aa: CASSFSGTGELFF
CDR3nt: TGCGCCAGCAGCTTTTCGGGCACCGGGGAGCTGTTTTTT

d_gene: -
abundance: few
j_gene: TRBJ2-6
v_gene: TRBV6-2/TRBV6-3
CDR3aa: CASSYSSVTGANVLTF
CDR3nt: TGTGCCAGCAGTTACTCGTCAGTTACTGGGGCCAACGTCCTGACTTTC

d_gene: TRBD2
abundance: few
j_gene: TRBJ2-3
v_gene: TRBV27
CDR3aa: CASSLGLAGGPPDTQYF
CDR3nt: TGTGCCAGCAGTTTGGGCCTAGCGGGAGGGCCGCCGGATACGCAGTATTTT

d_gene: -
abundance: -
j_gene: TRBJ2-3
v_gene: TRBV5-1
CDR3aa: CASSLGDGTDTQYF
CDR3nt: TGCGCCAGCAGCTTGGGGGACGGAACAGATACGCAGTATTTT

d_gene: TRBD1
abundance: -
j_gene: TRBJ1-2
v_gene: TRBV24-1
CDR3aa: CATEGQGPNYGYTF
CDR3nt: TGTGCCACCGAGGGACAGGGCCCTAACTATGGCTACACCTTC

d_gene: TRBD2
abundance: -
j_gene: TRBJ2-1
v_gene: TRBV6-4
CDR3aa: CASSEFYAGGPGNEQFF
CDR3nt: TGTGCCAGCAGTGAATTTTACGCGGGAGGGCCCGGCAATGAGCAGTTCTTC

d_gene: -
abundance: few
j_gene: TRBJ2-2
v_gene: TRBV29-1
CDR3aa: CSVVDWDTGELFF
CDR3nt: TGCAGCGTCGTGGACTGGGACACCGGGGAGCTGTTTTTT

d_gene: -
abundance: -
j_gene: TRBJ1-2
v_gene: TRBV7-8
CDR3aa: CASSSDQRASDYGYTF
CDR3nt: TGTGCCAGCAGCTCGGATCAGCGGGCGTCGGACTATGGCTACACCTTC

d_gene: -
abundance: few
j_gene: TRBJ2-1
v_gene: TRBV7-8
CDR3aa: CASSPPSGNEQFF
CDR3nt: TGTGCCAGCAGCCCCCCGTCCGGCAATGAGCAGTTCTTC

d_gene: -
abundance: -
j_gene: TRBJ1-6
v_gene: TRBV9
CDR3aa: CASWTASSYNSPLHF
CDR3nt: TGTGCCAGCTGGACGGCGAGCTCCTATAATTCACCCCTCCACTTT

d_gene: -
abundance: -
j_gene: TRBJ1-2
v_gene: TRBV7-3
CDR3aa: CASSLGDGANYGYTF
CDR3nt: TGTGCCAGCAGCTTAGGGGACGGAGCTAACTATGGCTACACCTTC

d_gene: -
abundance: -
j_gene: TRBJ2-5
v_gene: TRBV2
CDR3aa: CASRVGTARETQYF
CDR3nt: TGTGCCAGCAGGGTAGGGACTGCTCGAGAGACCCAGTACTTC

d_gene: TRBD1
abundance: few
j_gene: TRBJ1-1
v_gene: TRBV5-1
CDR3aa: CASSAGQGYTEAFF
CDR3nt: TGCGCCAGCAGCGCCGGACAGGGATACACTGAAGCTTTCTTT

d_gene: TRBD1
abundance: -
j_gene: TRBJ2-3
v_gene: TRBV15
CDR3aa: CATSKQGARDTDTQYF
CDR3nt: TGTGCCACCAGCAAACAGGGGGCAAGGGACACAGATACGCAGTATTTT

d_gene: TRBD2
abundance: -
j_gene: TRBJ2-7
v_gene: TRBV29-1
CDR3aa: CSVPGTSGYEQYF
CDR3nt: TGCAGCGTCCCCGGGACTAGCGGGTACGAGCAGTACTTC

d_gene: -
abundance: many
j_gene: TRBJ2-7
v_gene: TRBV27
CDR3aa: CASRFRGSYEQYF
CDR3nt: TGTGCCAGCAGATTCAGGGGCTCCTACGAGCAGTACTTC

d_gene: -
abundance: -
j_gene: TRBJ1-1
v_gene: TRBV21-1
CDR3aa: CASSKVRRDYEAFF
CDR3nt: TGTGCCAGCAGCAAAGTCCGAAGGGATTATGAAGCTTTCTTT

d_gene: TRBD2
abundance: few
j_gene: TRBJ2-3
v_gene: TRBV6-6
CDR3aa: CASSRGDATQYF
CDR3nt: TGTGCCAGCAGTCGGGGGGACGCTACGCAGTATTTT

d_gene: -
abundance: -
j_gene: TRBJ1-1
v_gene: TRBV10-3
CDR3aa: CAAHTNTEAFF
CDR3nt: TGTGCCGCTCACACGAACACTGAAGCTTTCTTT

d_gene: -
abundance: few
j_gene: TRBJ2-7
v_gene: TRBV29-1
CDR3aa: CSVEEKSTSYEQYF
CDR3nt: TGCAGCGTTGAAGAAAAATCGACCTCCTACGAGCAGTACTTC

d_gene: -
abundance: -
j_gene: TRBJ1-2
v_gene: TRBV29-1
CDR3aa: CSVPGPDLGGYTF
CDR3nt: TGCAGCGTCCCCGGACCAGACCTGGGAGGCTACACCTTC

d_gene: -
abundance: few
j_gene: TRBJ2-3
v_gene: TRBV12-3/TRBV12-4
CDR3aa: CASSSVGPTSSTDTQYF
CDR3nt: TGTGCCAGCAGTTCTGTGGGACCAACCTCTAGCACAGATACGCAGTATTTT

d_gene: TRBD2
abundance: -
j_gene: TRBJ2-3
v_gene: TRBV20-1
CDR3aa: CSARAPLAATSTDTQYF
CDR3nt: TGCAGTGCTAGAGCCCCCCTAGCGGCGACTAGCACAGATACGCAGTATTTT

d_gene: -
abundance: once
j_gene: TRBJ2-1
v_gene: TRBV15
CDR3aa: CATSRGGRGSSYNEQFF
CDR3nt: TGTGCCACCAGCAGAGGGGGGCGAGGGAGCTCCTACAATGAGCAGTTCTTC

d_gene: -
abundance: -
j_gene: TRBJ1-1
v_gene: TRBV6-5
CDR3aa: CASGTSDTNTEAFF
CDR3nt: TGTGCCAGCGGAACTTCGGACACGAACACTGAAGCTTTCTTT

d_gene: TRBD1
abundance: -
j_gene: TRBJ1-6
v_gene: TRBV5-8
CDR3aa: CASSFGRGNSPLHF
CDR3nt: TGTGCCAGCAGCTTCGGCAGGGGGAATTCACCCCTCCACTTT

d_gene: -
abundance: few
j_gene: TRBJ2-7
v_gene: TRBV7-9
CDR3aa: CASSFLGYDEQYF
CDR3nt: TGTGCCAGCAGCTTTCTTGGCTACGACGAGCAGTACTTC

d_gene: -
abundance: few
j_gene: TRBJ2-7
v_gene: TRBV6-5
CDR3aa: CASSPVLTPYEQYF
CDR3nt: TGTGCCAGCAGCCCCGTCCTCACCCCCTACGAGCAGTACTTC

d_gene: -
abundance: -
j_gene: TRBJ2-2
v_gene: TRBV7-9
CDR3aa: CASSPPKELFF
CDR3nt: TGTGCCAGCAGCCCCCCGAAGGAGCTGTTTTTT

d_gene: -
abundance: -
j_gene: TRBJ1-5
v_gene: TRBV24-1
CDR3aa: CATSDFSGQPQHF
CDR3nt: TGTGCCACCAGTGATTTCTCCGGACAGCCCCAGCATTTT

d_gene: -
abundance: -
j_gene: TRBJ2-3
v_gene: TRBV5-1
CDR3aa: CASSLDGPQSTDTQYF
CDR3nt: TGCGCCAGCAGCTTGGACGGCCCACAAAGCACAGATACGCAGTATTTT

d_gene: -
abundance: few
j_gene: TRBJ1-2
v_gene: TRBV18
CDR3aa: CASSPPYGGYGYTF
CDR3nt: TGTGCCAGCTCACCACCTTACGGGGGCTATGGCTACACCTTC

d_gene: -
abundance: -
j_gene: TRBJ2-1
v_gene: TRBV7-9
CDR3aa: CASSLGSHEQFF
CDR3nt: TGTGCCAGCAGCTTAGGGAGCCATGAGCAGTTCTTC

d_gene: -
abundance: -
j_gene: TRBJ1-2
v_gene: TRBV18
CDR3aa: CASSRDKTNYGYTF
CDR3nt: TGTGCCAGCTCACGAGACAAGACTAACTATGGCTACACCTTC

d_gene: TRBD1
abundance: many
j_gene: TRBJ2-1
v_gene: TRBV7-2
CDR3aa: CASMVIQGYNEQFF
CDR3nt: TGTGCCAGCATGGTTATACAGGGGTACAATGAGCAGTTCTTC

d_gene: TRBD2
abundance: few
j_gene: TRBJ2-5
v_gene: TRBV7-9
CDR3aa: CASSLAYLADQETQYF
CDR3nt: TGTGCCAGCAGCTTAGCCTACCTAGCGGATCAAGAGACCCAGTACTTC

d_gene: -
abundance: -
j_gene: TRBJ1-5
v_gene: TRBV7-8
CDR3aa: CASSEIPQGLLSNQPQHF
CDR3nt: TGTGCCAGCAGCGAGATCCCTCAGGGGTTACTGAGCAATCAGCCCCAGCATTTT